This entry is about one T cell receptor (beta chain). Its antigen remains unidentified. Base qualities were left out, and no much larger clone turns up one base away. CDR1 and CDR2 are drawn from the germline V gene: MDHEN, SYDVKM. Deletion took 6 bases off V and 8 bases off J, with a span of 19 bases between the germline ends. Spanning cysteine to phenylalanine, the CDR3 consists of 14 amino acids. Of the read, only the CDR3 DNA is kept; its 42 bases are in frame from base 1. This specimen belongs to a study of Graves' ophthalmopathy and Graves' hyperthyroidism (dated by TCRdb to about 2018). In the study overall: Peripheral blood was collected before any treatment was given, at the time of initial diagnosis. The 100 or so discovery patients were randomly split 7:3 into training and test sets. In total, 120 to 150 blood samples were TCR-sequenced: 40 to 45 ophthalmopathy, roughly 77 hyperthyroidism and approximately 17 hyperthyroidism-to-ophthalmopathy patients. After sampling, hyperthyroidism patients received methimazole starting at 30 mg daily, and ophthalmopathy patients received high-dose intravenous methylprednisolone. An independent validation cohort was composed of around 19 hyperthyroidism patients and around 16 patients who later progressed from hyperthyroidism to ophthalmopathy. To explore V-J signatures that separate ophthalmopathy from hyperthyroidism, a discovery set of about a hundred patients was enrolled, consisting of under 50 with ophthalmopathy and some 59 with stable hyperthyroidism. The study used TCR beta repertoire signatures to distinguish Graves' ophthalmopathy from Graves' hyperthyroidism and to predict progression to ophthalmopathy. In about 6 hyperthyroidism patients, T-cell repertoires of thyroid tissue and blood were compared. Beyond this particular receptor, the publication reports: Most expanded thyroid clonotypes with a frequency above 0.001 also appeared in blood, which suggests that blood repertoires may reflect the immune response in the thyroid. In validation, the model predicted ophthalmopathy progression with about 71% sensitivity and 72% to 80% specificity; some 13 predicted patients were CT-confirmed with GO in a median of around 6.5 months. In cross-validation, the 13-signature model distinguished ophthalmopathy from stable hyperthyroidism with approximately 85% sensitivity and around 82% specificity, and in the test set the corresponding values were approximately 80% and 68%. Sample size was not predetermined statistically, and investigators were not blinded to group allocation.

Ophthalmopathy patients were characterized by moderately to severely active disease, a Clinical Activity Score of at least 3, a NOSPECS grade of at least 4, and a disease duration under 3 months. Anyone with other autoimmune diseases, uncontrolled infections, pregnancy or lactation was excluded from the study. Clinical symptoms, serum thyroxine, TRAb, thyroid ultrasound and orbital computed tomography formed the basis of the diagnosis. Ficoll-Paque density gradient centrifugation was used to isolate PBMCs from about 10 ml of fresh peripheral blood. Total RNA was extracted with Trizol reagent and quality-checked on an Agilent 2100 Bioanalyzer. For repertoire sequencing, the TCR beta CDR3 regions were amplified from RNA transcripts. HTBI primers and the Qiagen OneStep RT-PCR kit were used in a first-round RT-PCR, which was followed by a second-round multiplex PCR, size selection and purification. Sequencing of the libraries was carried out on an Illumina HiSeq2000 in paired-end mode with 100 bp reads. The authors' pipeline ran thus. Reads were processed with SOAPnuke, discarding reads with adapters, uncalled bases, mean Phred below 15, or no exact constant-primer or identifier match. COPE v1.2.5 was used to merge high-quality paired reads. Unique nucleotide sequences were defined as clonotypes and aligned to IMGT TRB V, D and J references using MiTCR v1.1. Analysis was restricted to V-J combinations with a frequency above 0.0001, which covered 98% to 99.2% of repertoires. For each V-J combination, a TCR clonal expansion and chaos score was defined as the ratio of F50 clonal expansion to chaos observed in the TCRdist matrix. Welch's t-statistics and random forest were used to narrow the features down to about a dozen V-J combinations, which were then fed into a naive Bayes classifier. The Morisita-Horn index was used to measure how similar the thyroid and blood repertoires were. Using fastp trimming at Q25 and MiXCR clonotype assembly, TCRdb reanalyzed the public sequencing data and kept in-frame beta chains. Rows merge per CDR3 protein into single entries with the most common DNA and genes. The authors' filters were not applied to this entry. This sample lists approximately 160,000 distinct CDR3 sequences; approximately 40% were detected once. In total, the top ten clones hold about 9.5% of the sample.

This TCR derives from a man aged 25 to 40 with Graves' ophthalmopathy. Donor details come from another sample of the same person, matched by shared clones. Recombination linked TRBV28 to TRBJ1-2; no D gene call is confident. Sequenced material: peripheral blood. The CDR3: CASRYPAALGGYTF. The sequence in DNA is TGTGCCAGCAGATACCCGGCCGCCCTGGGGGGCTACACCTTC.